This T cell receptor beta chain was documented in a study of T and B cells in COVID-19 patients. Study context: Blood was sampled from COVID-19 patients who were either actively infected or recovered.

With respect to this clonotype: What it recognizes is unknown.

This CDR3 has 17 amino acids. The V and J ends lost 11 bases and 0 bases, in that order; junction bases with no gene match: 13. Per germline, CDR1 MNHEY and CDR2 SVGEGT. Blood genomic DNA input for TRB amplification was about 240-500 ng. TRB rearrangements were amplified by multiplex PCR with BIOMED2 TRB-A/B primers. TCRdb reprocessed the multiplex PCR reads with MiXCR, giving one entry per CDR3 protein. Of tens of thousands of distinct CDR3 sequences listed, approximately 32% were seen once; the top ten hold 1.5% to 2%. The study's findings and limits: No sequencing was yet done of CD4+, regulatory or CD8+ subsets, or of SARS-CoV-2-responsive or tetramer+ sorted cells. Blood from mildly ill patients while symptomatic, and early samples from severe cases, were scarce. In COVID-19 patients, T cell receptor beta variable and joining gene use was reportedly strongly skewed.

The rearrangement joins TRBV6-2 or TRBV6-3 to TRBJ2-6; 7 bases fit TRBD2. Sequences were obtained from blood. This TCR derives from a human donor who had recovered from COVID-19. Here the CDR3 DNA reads TGTGCCGGGGGGGGGGTCTCACGTATCTCTGGGGCCAACGTCCTGACTTTC. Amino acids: CAGGGVSRISGANVLTF.